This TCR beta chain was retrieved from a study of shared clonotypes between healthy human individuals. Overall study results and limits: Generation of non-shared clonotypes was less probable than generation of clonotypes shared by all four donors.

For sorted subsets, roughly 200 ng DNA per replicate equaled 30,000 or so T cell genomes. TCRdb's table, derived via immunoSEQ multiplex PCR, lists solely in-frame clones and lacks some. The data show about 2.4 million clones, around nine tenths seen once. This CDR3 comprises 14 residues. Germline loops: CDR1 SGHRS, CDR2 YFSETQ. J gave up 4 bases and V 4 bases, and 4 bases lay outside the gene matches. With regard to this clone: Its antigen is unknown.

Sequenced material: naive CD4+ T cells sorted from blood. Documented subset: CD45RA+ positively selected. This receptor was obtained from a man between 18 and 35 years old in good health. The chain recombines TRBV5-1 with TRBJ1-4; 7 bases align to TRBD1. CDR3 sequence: CASSRDSNNEKLFF. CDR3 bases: TGCGCCAGCAGCCGGGACAGCAATAATGAAAAACTGTTTTTT.